This TCR beta chain was identified during a study of T cell responses to AZD1222 COVID-19 vaccine. The V gene's germline CDR1 is MDHEN and CDR2 SYDVKM. CDR3 length equals 15 residues. The ends were cut back, 10 bases at V and 0 bases at J, with 19 bases in the middle. TCRdb keeps only in-frame clones here, not all; method: immunoSEQ multiplex PCR. The profile shows roughly 120,000 clones, 88% of them singletons. The chain employs TRBV28 and TRBJ2-7; D might be TRBD1 or TRBD2, each matching 7 bases. The specimen was peripheral blood, collected on day 0 of MenACWY control vaccination. This sequence originates from an adult in good health. CDR3 in amino acids: CAIVRGGGLSYEQYF. The CDR3 DNA follows: TGTGCCATAGTACGGGGAGGGGGCCTCTCCTACGAGCAGTACTTC.